The 2 T cell receptor beta chains reported below all come from one sample, sequenced in a study of CD8 T cells in ankylosing spondylitis (dated by TCRdb to about 2017). Overall results and qualifications from the work: Blood from ankylosing spondylitis patients appeared to be characterized by a TCR beta motif made up of under ten highly homologous amino acid variants.

The library relied on 5' RACE. Instrument on record: Illumina HiSeq 2500. Clones were called with MiXCR by TCRdb after fastp trimmed the public reads at Q25, and only in-frame beta chains were retained. Records with the same CDR3 protein are collapsed into one entry carrying the most frequent genes and DNA. Within this sample are around 890,000 distinct CDR3 sequences, with roughly 12% of them counted one time only. The ten largest clonotypes hold approximately 0.51% of the sample. No cognate antigen is known for these TCRs. Sequences were obtained from blood, either unsorted or a sorted T cell fraction (not recorded which). The receptors shown here come from a male donor with ankylosing spondylitis.

In this sample, this clonotype turned up a few times. The chain recombines TRBV20-1 with TRBJ2-3, with D perhaps matching TRBD2 (5 bases). Germline CDR1 is DFQATT and CDR2 is SNEGSKA (reference sequence). Trimming left V 4 bases short and J 8 bases short, with 10 bases between. This CDR3 has 11 amino acids. CDR3 amino acids: CSANRGFTQYF. In nucleotides, the CDR3 is TGCAGTGCTAATCGGGGATTTACGCAGTATTTT.

This clonotype was recorded a few times. The V call is TRBV3-1, the J call TRBJ2-2; the D call may be TRBD1 or TRBD2 (5 bases each). Germline loops: CDR1 LGHDT, CDR2 YNNKEL (reference sequence). Trimming removed 3 bases from V and 3 bases from J, with 11 bases in between. This CDR3 has 15 amino acids. This CDR3 is CASSHPLGDTGELFF. The CDR3 region has the DNA TGTGCCAGCAGCCACCCACTAGGGGACACCGGGGAGCTGTTTTTT.